Below, 31 T cell receptor beta chains from the same sample are listed, as sequenced in a study of CD8+CD57+ T cells in acquired aplastic anemia. TCR beta VDJ combinations and CDR3 sequences were profiled from genomic DNA. One entry per CDR3 protein, called by TCRdb with MiXCR from the reads. The table has hundreds of thousands of distinct CDR3 sequences, over 25% seen once; the top ten hold less than 1%. Those patients picked for sequencing had displayed CD8+CD57+ cell expansion on flow cytometry. The material sequenced was sorted CD4+, CD8+, or CD8+CD57+ T cells (not recorded which) from PBMCs. The receptors shown here come from a human donor with aplastic anemia.

This clonotype was seen many times. The chain employs TRBV7-8 and TRBJ1-1; no definite D call. V shed 2 bases and J shed 3 bases, with 7 bases lying between them. The germline V gene has CDR1 SGHVS and CDR2 FQNEAQ. This CDR3 is built from 13 residues. The CDR3 reads CASSLMEDTEAFF. CDR3 nucleotide sequence: TGTGCCAGCAGCTTAATGGAAGACACTGAAGCTTTCTTT.

This clonotype was picked up many times. The chain combines TRBV7-8 with TRBJ1-5; the D is unclear. In germline, CDR1 is SGHVS, CDR2 FQNEAQ. The CDR3 is 14 residues long. V was shortened by 0 bases and J by 7 bases, with 10 bases between the two germline ends. The CDR3 protein is CASSLASAPQPQHF. DNA for the CDR3: TGTGCCAGCAGCTTAGCGTCCGCCCCCCAGCCCCAGCATTTT.

The chain is built from TRBV15 and TRBJ2-5, with TRBD2 matching 7 bases. V shed 1 base, J shed 1 base, and the junction held 0 bases outside the gene matches. The V gene's germline CDR1 is LNHNV and CDR2 YYDKDF (reference sequence). The CDR3 consists of 14 residues. The DNA of the CDR3 is TGTGCCACCAGCAGAGGGACTAGCCAAGAGACCCAGTACTTC. Protein: CATSRGTSQETQYF.

J is TRBJ1-6 and V is TRBV6-5, with a weak D call TRBD1 (6 bases). CDR1 and CDR2 from the germline V gene are MNHEY and SVGAGI. This CDR3 region has 14 residues. The ends were cut back, 3 bases at V and 10 bases at J, with 13 bases in the middle. Written as DNA, the CDR3 is TGTGCCAGCAGTTATAGCAGGGGAGGCTCACCCCTCCACTTT. The encoded protein is CASSYSRGGSPLHF.

This clonotype was counted many times. This chain connects TRBV10-3 to TRBJ1-2; D is undetermined. CDR1 is ENHRY, CDR2 SYGVKD, per germline. The V end was cut by 6 bases, the J end by 4 bases, with 12 bases between. This CDR3 comprises 13 residues. CDR3 coding DNA: TGTGCCATCAGGGGCGACGGTCTCTATGGCTACACCTTC. Amino acid sequence: CAIRGDGLYGYTF.

This chain uses TRBV3-1 with TRBJ2-7; TRBD2 is a possible D gene (6 bases). Trimming removed 4 bases at V and 2 bases at J, with 12 bases between. Germline loops: CDR1 LGHDT, CDR2 YNNKEL (reference sequence). The CDR3 length is 14 residues. The DNA of the CDR3 is TGTGCCAGCAGCCGGAAGGGACTGCCCTACGAGCAGTACTTC. Amino acids: CASSRKGLPYEQYF.

The rearrangement uses TRBV30 and TRBJ2-7; D uncertain. The CDR3 covers 15 residues. V lost 2 bases and J 1 base, leaving 15 bases between the germline ends. Germline CDR1 and CDR2: GTSNPN and SVGIG (reference sequence). The CDR3 sequence: CAWSPRTIRSYEQYF. The CDR3 nucleotides are TGTGCCTGGAGTCCCAGGACGATAAGGTCCTACGAGCAGTACTTC.

Only a few counts were recorded for this clonotype. The CDR3: CASSLGGTGSGNTIYF. Here the CDR3 DNA reads TGTGCCAGCAGTCTCGGGGGGACTGGGTCTGGAAACACCATATATTTT. The rearrangement uses TRBV6-1 and TRBJ1-3; perhaps TRBD1 as D (5 bases). CDR1 is MNHNS, CDR2 SASEGT, per germline. Trimming pared 5 bases from V and 1 base from J, leaving 15 bases between. This CDR3 comprises 16 residues.

The V gene is TRBV6-1, the J gene TRBJ2-7, with TRBD1 matching over 10 bases. CDR1 and CDR2 from the germline V gene are MNHNS and SASEGT. Trimming at V came to 7 bases and at J to 0 bases, leaving 6 bases not matched to a gene. There are 15 residues in the CDR3. The CDR3 is CASTRGTGDSYEQYF. Here the CDR3 DNA reads TGTGCCAGCACTCGGGGGACAGGGGACTCCTACGAGCAGTACTTC.

The chain is built from TRBV7-3 and TRBJ2-1; D ambiguous. V lost 2 bases and J 5 bases, leaving 10 bases between the germline ends. The V gene's germline CDR1 is SGHTA and CDR2 FQGTGA. The CDR3 runs to 14 residues. This CDR3 reads CASSLGLENNEQFF. The CDR3 coding sequence is TGTGCCAGCAGCTTAGGGCTAGAGAACAATGAGCAGTTCTTC.

The table lists this clonotype with many counts. The CDR3 DNA reads TGTGCCAGCAGTTCTCAAACAGGGGGACGGGGCTACACCTTC. The encoded protein is CASSSQTGGRGYTF. The genes are TRBV12-3 or TRBV12-4 and TRBJ1-2; 8 bases are shared with TRBD1. The CDR3 loop spans 14 amino acids. The V and J ends lost 4 bases and 8 bases, in that order; junction bases with no gene match: 9.

This clonotype was seen ten or more times. The V call is TRBV2, the J call TRBJ1-1; unclear D gene. Germline CDR1 and CDR2: SNHLY and FYNNEI. The CDR3 extends over 13 amino acids. V shed 5 bases and J shed 6 bases, with 13 bases lying between them. The CDR3 region is CASSPEGLAEAFF. As DNA, the CDR3 is TGTGCCAGCAGTCCTGAGGGATTAGCTGAAGCTTTCTTT.

The chain has TRBV12-3 or TRBV12-4 and TRBJ2-1; D might be TRBD1 (6 bases). The CDR3 is made up of 14 amino acids. V was pared by 7 bases and J by 4 bases, with 14 bases between. For the CDR3, the DNA is TGTGCCAGCAAAAGGGGGACGGATTACAATGAGCAGTTCTTC. Translation: CASKRGTDYNEQFF.

The V call is TRBV10-1, the J call TRBJ2-1, with 13 bases matching TRBD2. After removal of 2 bases from V and 4 bases from J, the junction contained 11 bases not matched to a gene. The CDR3 runs 19 residues. Looked up from germline, CDR1 is WNHNN and CDR2 is SYGVQD (reference sequence). The CDR3 DNA reads as TGCGCCAGCAGTGAGCCGGGACTAGCGGGGCCCAATACGTACAATGAGCAGTTCTTC. It translates to CASSEPGLAGPNTYNEQFF.

This clonotype was detected a few times. This sequence joins TRBV19 and TRBJ1-3; D may be TRBD1 (6 bases). Germline V gene data show CDR1 as LNHDA and CDR2 as SQIVND (reference sequence). The CDR3 totals 14 residues. The V end lost 2 bases, the J end lost 3 bases, and 8 bases lay between the germline ends. The CDR3 nucleotides read TGTGCCAGTAGTATATCCAGGGGTGGAAACACCATATATTTT. Encoded protein: CASSISRGGNTIYF.

This clonotype was seen ten or more times. This rearrangement joins TRBV7-3 to TRBJ1-2; 10 bases agree with TRBD1. This CDR3 contains 15 residues. CDR1 and CDR2 (germline): SGHTA, FQGTGA. J was trimmed by 4 bases and V by 5 bases; bases with no gene match: 7. DNA for the CDR3: TGTGCCAGCAGCCCTGGGACAGGGGCCAGCTATGGCTACACCTTC. Its protein product is CASSPGTGASYGYTF. Variable domain in full (rest from reference TRBV7-3 and TRBJ1-2): GAGVSQTPSNKVTEKGKYVELRCDPISGHTALYWYRQSLGQGPEFLIYFQGTGAADDSGLPNDRFFAVRPEGSVSTLKIQRTERGDSAVYLCASSPGTGASYGYTFGSGTRLTVV.

This clonotype was counted only a few times. The CDR3 sequence is CASSIERGFRTDTQYF. CDR3 in DNA: TGTGCCAGTAGTATAGAGCGGGGGTTCCGCACAGATACGCAGTATTTT. This chain links TRBV19 with TRBJ2-3, with 7 bases fitting TRBD2. CDR1 and CDR2 from the germline V gene are LNHDA and SQIVND (reference sequence). V lost 0 bases and J lost 1; bases outside the gene matches: 4. The CDR3 length is 16 residues.

Ten or more counts support this clonotype. The gene calls are TRBV29-1 and TRBJ2-7; unclear D gene. Germline values: CDR1 SQVTM, CDR2 ANQGSEA. V was shortened by 0 bases and J by 8 bases, with 11 bases between the two germline ends. The CDR3 loop spans 12 amino acids. This CDR3 is CSVEDFRAKQYF. Here the CDR3 DNA reads TGCAGCGTTGAAGACTTTAGGGCCAAGCAGTACTTC.

To note about this clonotype: This may be a read error: a much more frequent sequence differs by one nucleotide. The gene calls are TRBV5-1 and TRBJ1-2, with D tentatively TRBD1 (6 bases). The CDR3 totals 13 residues. CDR1 and CDR2 from the germline V gene are SGHRS and YFSETQ. CDR3 nucleotide sequence: TGCGCCAGCAGCCTGAACGGGGGGCCTGGCTGCACCTTC. The encoded protein is CASSLNGGPGCTF. Variable domain in full (rest from reference TRBV5-1 and TRBJ1-2): KAGVTQTPRYLIKTRGQQVTLSCSPISGHRSVSWYQQTPGQGLQFLFEYFSETQRNKGNFPGRFSGRQFSNSRSEMNVSTLELGDSALYLCASSLNGGPGCTFGSGTRLTVV.

This clonotype was detected only a few times. The chain combines TRBV18 with TRBJ2-3, with D uncertain. The CDR3 contains 14 residues. The V end lost 3 bases, the J end lost 0 bases, and 7 bases lay between the germline ends. Per the germline V gene, CDR1 is KGHSH and CDR2 is LQKENI. CDR3 nucleotide sequence: TGTGCCAGCTCACCCATCCCTAGCACAGATACGCAGTATTTT. This encodes CASSPIPSTDTQYF.

This clonotype was recorded a few times. This chain uses TRBV9 with TRBJ1-4, with D maybe TRBD1 (5 bases). V lost 2 bases and J 4 bases, leaving 9 bases between the germline ends. The length of the CDR3 is 14 residues. The germline CDR1 and CDR2 sequences are SGDLS and YYNGEE. Here the CDR3 reads CASSVGGINEKLFF. For the CDR3, the DNA is TGTGCCAGCAGCGTGGGGGGAATTAATGAAAAACTGTTTTTT.

The chain links TRBV7-9 to TRBJ2-5, with D possibly being TRBD2 (5 bases). The CDR3 sequence is 15 residues long. Trimming removed 5 bases at V and 0 bases at J, with 13 bases between. The germline CDR1 and CDR2 sequences are SEHNR and FQNEAQ (reference sequence). The CDR3, as DNA: TGTGCCAGCAGCCGGGATGCGGAGTACCAAGAGACCCAGTACTTC. This gives the protein CASSRDAEYQETQYF.

This clonotype was recorded at least ten times. The chain employs TRBV25-1 and TRBJ1-3; D unclear. Trimming removed 2 bases from V and 0 bases from J, with 14 bases in between. The CDR3 has 17 residues. From germline, CDR1 is MGHDK and CDR2 SYGVNS. CDR3 region: CASSELGLMSSGNTIYF. In nucleotides, the CDR3 is TGTGCCAGCAGTGAACTCGGACTCATGAGCTCTGGAAACACCATATATTTT.

This clonotype came up many times. V is TRBV7-3 and J is TRBJ1-1; D unclear. V was cut by 5 bases and J by 0 bases, with 7 bases left in between. Germline V gene sequence: CDR1 SGHTA, CDR2 FQGTGA. The length of the CDR3 is 13 residues. The CDR3: CASSTQMNTEAFF. CDR3 sequence (DNA): TGTGCCAGCAGCACACAGATGAACACTGAAGCTTTCTTT.

The genes are TRBV24-1 and TRBJ2-7; D call uncertain. Germline V gene data show CDR1 as KGHDR and CDR2 as SFDVKD. This CDR3 comprises 16 residues. The V and J ends lost 5 bases and 3 bases respectively, with 19 bases between them. The CDR3 DNA reads TGTGCCACCAGTGTGGTCGGACCACATCTGGGCTACGAGCAGTACTTC. It is translated as CATSVVGPHLGYEQYF.

A few counts support this clonotype. V usage is TRBV19 and J usage is TRBJ2-5, with D hard to call. The germline V and J ends were trimmed by 2 bases and 4 bases, with 8 bases remaining between them. The CDR3 length is 13 residues. Germline CDR1 and CDR2: LNHDA and SQIVND (reference sequence). CDR3 amino acids: CASSILSGETQYF. CDR3 DNA: TGTGCCAGTAGTATATTGTCCGGAGAGACCCAGTACTTC.

This clonotype was detected many times. This chain links TRBV14 with TRBJ2-1; 7 bases align to TRBD2. V lost 0 bases, J lost 7 bases, and 21 bases stayed unmatched. CDR3 length: 20 amino acids. In germline, CDR1 is SGHDN, CDR2 FVKESK. CDR3 in DNA: TGTGCCAGCAGCCAAGATCCCTATGCGTTAGCGGGTGACTTGTGGAATGAGCAGTTCTTC. Translating gives CASSQDPYALAGDLWNEQFF.

Worth noting for this clonotype: A much larger clone differs by one base, so this may be a read error. The V gene is TRBV2, the J gene TRBJ1-4; no clear D. Trimming took off 5 bases at V and 0 bases at J, with 10 bases between the two ends. The CDR3 extends over 15 amino acids. In germline, CDR1 is SNHLY, CDR2 FYNNEI. CDR3 in amino acids: CASSTVVATNEKLFF. CDR3 in DNA: TGTGCCAGCAGTACAGTAGTTGCAACTAATGAAAAACTGTTTTTT. Together with reference TRBV2 and TRBJ1-4, the CDR3 gives the full variable domain: EPEVTQTPSHQVTQMGQEVILRCVPISNHLYFYWYRQILGQKVEFLVSFYNNEISEKSEIFDDQFSVERPDGSNFTLKIRSTKLEDSAMYFCASSTVVATNEKLFFGSGTQLSVL.

V and J are TRBV20-1 and TRBJ2-3, with a possible D match to TRBD1 (6 bases). Germline V CDR1 and CDR2: DFQATT, SNEGSKA (reference sequence). The germline V and J ends were trimmed by 3 bases and 0 bases, with 10 bases remaining between them. The CDR3 covers 14 residues. CDR3 amino acids: CSASHRVSTDTQYF. The CDR3 DNA reads TGCAGTGCTAGCCACAGGGTTAGCACAGATACGCAGTATTTT.

This clonotype was detected many times. The V and J genes are TRBV14 and TRBJ1-2; D gene ambiguous. Trimming left V 4 bases short and J 7 bases short, with 13 bases between. Per the germline V gene, CDR1 is SGHDN and CDR2 is FVKESK. The CDR3 is made up of 13 amino acids. CDR3 nucleotide sequence: TGTGCCAGCAGCCTCCGGACGTCATCTGGCTACACCTTC. Its translation: CASSLRTSSGYTF. Full variable domain (outside the CDR3, taken from reference TRBV14 and TRBJ1-2): EAGVTQFPSHSVIEKGQTVTLRCDPISGHDNLYWYRRVMGKEIKFLLHFVKESKQDESGMPNNRFLAERTGGTYSTLKVQPAELEDSGVYFCASSLRTSSGYTFGSGTRLTVV.

This clonotype turned up a few times. The chain combines TRBV9 with TRBJ2-2, with TRBD1 matching over 8 bases. Germline V gene data show CDR1 as SGDLS and CDR2 as YYNGEE. The J segment lost 6 bases and the V segment lost 2 bases, leaving 12 bases of the junction unmatched. There are 17 residues in the CDR3. CDR3 bases: TGTGCCAGCAGCGTCAGAGCCGGGACAGGTGTCTCCGGGGAGCTGTTTTTT. It translates to CASSVRAGTGVSGELFF.